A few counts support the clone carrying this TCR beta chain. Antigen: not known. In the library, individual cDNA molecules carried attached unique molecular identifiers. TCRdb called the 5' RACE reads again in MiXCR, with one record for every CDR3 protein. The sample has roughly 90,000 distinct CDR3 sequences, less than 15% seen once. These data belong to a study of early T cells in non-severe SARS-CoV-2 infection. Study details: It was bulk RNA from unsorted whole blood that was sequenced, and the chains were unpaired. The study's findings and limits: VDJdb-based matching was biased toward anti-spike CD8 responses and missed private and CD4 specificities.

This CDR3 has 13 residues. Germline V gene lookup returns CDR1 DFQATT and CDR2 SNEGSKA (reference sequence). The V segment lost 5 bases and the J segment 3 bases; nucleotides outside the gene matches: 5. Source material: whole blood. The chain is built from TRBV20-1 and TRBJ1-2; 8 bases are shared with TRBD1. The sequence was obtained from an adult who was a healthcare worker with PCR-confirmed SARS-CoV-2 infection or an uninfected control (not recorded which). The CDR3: CSAWTGIDYGYTF. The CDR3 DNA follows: TGCAGTGCTTGGACAGGGATCGACTATGGCTACACCTTC.